This record looks at one T cell receptor beta chain sequence and its context. The target antigen is unknown. TCRdb analysed the reads with MiXCR anew, one entry per CDR3 protein. The table shows about 47,000 distinct CDR3 sequences, with roughly a fifth occurring only once. The data originate from a study of T cell repertoires in cytomegalovirus infection. Across the whole study: CMV epitopes in the study were HLA-C-restricted (recently identified) and HLA-B-restricted (well studied).

V was pared by 6 bases and J by 2 bases, with 13 bases between. Germline V lookup: CDR1 LGHDT, CDR2 YNNKEL (reference sequence). The CDR3 runs to 14 residues. The clonotype comes from a human donor in good health (CMV status not recorded). Some clones in this sample may be carry-over from other donors' samples. Sequencing used CD8+ T cells from cultured PBMCs, obtained from culture after CMV antigen stimulation. The chain uses TRBV3-1 and TRBJ2-5; unclear D gene. The CDR3 reads CASSPGYGQETQYF. The CDR3 DNA reads as TGTGCCAGCAGTCCCGGGTATGGACAAGAGACCCAGTACTTC.